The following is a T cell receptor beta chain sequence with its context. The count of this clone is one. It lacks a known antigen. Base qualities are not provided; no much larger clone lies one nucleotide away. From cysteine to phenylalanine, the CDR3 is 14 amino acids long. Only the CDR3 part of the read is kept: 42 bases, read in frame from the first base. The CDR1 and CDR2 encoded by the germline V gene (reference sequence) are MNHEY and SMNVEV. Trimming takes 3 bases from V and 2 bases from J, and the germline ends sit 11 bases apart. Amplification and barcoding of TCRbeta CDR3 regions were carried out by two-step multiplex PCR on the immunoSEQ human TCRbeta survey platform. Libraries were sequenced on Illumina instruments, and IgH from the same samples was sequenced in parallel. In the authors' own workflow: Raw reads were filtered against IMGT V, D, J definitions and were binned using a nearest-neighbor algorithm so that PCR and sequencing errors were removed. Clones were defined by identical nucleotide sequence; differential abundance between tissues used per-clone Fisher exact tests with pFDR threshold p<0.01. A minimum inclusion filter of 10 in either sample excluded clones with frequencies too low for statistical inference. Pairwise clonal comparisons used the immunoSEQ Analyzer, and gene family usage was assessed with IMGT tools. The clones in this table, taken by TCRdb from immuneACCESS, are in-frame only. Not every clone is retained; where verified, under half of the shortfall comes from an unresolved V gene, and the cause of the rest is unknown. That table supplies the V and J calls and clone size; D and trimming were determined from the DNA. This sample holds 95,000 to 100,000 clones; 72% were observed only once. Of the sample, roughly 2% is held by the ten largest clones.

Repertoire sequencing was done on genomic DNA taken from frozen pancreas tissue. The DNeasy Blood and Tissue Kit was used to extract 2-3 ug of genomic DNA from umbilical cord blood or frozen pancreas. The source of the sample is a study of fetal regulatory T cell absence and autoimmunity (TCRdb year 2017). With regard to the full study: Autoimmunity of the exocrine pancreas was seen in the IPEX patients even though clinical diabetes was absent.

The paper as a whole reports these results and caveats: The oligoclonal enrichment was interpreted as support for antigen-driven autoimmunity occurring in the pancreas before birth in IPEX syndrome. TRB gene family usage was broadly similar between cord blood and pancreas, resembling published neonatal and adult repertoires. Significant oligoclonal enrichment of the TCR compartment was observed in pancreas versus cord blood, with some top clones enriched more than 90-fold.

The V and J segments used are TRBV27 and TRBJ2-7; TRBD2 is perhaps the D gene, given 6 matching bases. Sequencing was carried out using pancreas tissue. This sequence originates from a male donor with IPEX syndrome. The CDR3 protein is CASSFGGRTYEQYF. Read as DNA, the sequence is TGTGCCAGCAGTTTTGGAGGGCGGACCTACGAGCAGTACTTC.